A single sample is the source of the 17 T cell receptor beta chains below, sequenced in a study of high-grade serous ovarian cancer treatment subgroups. Tumor samples were taken before definitive surgery or chemotherapy. Data came from immunoSEQ multiplex PCR; TCRdb stores just in-frame clones and leaves some out. The sample lists 35,000 to 45,000 clones; approximately 81% were seen once. Sequences were obtained from tumor tissue. These receptor sequences come from a human donor with high-grade serous ovarian cancer.

The chain links TRBV2 to TRBJ2-7; maybe TRBD1 (6 bases). Trimming pared 3 bases from V and 2 bases from J, leaving 11 bases between. The germline CDR1 and CDR2 sequences are SNHLY and FYNNEI. The CDR3 has 14 amino acids. The CDR3 bases are TGTGCCAGCAGTGATAGTGGGACAACCTACGAGCAGTACTTC. This codes for CASSDSGTTYEQYF.

V usage is TRBV7-6 and J usage is TRBJ2-1; no clear D. The CDR3 loop spans 15 amino acids. Germline-derived CDR1 and CDR2 are SGHVS and FNYEAQ. Deletions cut 2 bases from V and 3 bases from J, with 11 bases between. The CDR3 loop reads CASSLSQYLYNEQFF. CDR3 coding DNA: TGTGCCAGCAGCTTAAGCCAGTATCTCTACAATGAGCAGTTCTTC.

The chain joins TRBV6-5 to TRBJ2-5; D uncertain. The CDR3 is made up of 11 amino acids. V was cut by 0 bases and J by 5 bases, with 1 base left in between. The V gene's germline CDR1 is MNHEY and CDR2 SVGAGI. CDR3: CASSYSETQYF. As DNA, the CDR3 is TGTGCCAGCAGTTACTCTGAGACCCAGTACTTC.

The gene calls are TRBV9 and TRBJ2-5, with D possibly matching TRBD2 (5 bases). Germline V gene data show CDR1 as SGDLS and CDR2 as YYNGEE. The CDR3 is made up of 14 amino acids. The germline V and J ends were trimmed by 4 bases and 2 bases, with 12 bases remaining between them. The CDR3 sequence is CASSQGRGQETQYF. In DNA, the CDR3 is TGTGCCAGCAGCCAAGGTCGGGGACAAGAGACCCAGTACTTC.

This rearrangement joins TRBV28 to TRBJ2-1; unclear D gene. The CDR3 spans 15 residues. V lost 1 base and J 12 bases, leaving 19 bases between the germline ends. Germline lookup yields CDR1 MDHEN and CDR2 SYDVKM. This CDR3 is CASSLFPLGGIGQFF. CDR3 DNA sequence: TGTGCCAGCAGTTTATTCCCTCTGGGCGGCATAGGGCAGTTCTTC.

This clone showed up just a few times. This chain joins TRBV19 and TRBJ1-2; 7 nucleotides align to TRBD1. V lost 5 bases, J lost 7 bases, and 4 bases stayed unmatched. The CDR3 is 12 residues long. Germline lookup yields CDR1 LNHDA and CDR2 SQIVND (reference sequence). The CDR3 sequence: CASSSGQAGYTF. CDR3 nucleotides: TGTGCCAGTAGTTCAGGACAGGCTGGCTACACCTTC.

CDR3 amino acids: CASSQERSGANVLTF. CDR3 nucleotide sequence: TGCGCCAGCAGCCAAGAGCGCTCTGGGGCCAACGTCCTGACTTTC. The chain has TRBV4-3 and TRBJ2-6; D is ambiguous. The CDR3 runs 15 residues. With 0 bases removed from V and 0 bases from J, the gap between germline ends came to 3 bases. CDR1 LGHNA and CDR2 YSLEER come from the germline V gene.

The chain uses TRBV7-2 and TRBJ2-7, with 9 nucleotides matching TRBD2. The V and J ends lost 1 base and 7 bases, in that order; junction bases with no gene match: 8. The CDR3 is 15 residues long. Germline V gene lookup returns CDR1 SGHTA and CDR2 FQGNSA. This CDR3 is CASSLGRGGEEEQYF. In nucleotides, the CDR3 is TGTGCCAGCAGCTTAGGACGCGGGGGGGAGGAAGAGCAGTACTTC.

The V call is TRBV5-4, the J call TRBJ1-5; TRBD1 aligns across 8 bases. V was pared by 6 bases and J by 5 bases, with 13 bases of the junction left unmatched. The CDR3 runs 16 residues. CDR1 is SGHNT and CDR2 is YYREEE in the germline V gene (reference sequence). As DNA, the CDR3 is TGTGCCAGCAACCACCAATTGGACAGGGCTTATCAGCCCCAGCATTTT. Protein: CASNHQLDRAYQPQHF. Together with reference TRBV5-4 and TRBJ1-5, the CDR3 gives the full variable domain: ETGVTQSPTHLIKTRGQQVTLRCSSQSGHNTVSWYQQALGQGPQFIFQYYREEENGRGNFPPRFSGLQFPNYSSELNVNALELDDSALYLCASNHQLDRAYQPQHFGDGTRLSIL.

This clone was seen just once. This rearrangement joins TRBV6-1 to TRBJ2-7; 10 nucleotides line up with TRBD1. The trim removed 6 bases at V and 3 bases at J, leaving 8 bases unmatched. Germline-derived CDR1 and CDR2 are MNHNS and SASEGT. CDR3 length equals 15 residues. The CDR3 DNA sequence: TGTGCCAGCAGGGAGGGGACAGGGGACTTCTACGAGCAGTACTTC. Translating gives CASREGTGDFYEQYF.

Here the CDR3 reads CAIGAGGNTGELFF. The CDR3 DNA sequence: TGTGCCATCGGGGCAGGGGGCAACACCGGGGAGCTGTTTTTT. This chain connects TRBV10-3 to TRBJ2-2, with 8 nucleotides matching TRBD1. This CDR3 is 14 amino acids long. V lost 8 bases and J lost 2; bases outside the gene matches: 4. Germline CDR1 is ENHRY and CDR2 is SYGVKD.

The chain employs TRBV15 and TRBJ2-1, with 14 bases lining up with TRBD2. The V gene's germline CDR1 is LNHNV and CDR2 YYDKDF (reference sequence). J was trimmed by 9 bases and V by 3 bases; bases with no gene match: 10. This CDR3 region has 17 residues. CDR3 nucleotides: TGTGCCACCAGCAGTGCCTACGGGACTAGCGGGAGAAGTGAGCAGTTCTTC. Its translation: CATSSAYGTSGRSEQFF.

The gene calls are TRBV11-3 and TRBJ2-7, with 8 bases identical to TRBD1. The CDR3 totals 16 residues. Trimming took 3 bases from V and 5 from J; bases not matched to a gene: 12. Looked up from germline, CDR1 is SGHNT and CDR2 is YENEEA. This chain's CDR3 is CASSFRPWQGADEQYF. CDR3 coding DNA: TGTGCCAGCAGCTTCCGGCCCTGGCAGGGGGCAGACGAGCAGTACTTC.

The chain carries TRBV19 and TRBJ2-7; 8 nucleotides align to TRBD1. This CDR3 has 15 residues. With 6 bases clipped from V and 9 bases from J, the junction kept 16 bases outside the gene matches. CDR1 and CDR2 from the germline V gene are LNHDA and SQIVND (reference sequence). DNA for the CDR3: TGTGCCAGTAGCCGACCTGGACAGGGCCAAACGATGCAGTACTTC. Translation gives CASSRPGQGQTMQYF.

The gene calls are TRBV6-5 and TRBJ2-7; a possible D gene is TRBD2 (5 bases). CDR1 is MNHEY and CDR2 is SVGAGI in the germline V gene. The germline V and J ends were trimmed by 5 bases and 3 bases, with 14 bases remaining between them. The CDR3 covers 14 residues. The CDR3 DNA reads as TGTGCCAGCAGTGAAAGGGAGCGGCTCTACGAGCAGTACTTC. Amino acid sequence: CASSERERLYEQYF.

The chain combines TRBV28 with TRBJ2-2; 8 positions agree with TRBD1. Germline-derived CDR1 and CDR2 are MDHEN and SYDVKM. J lost 3 bases, V lost 6 bases, and 6 bases had no gene match. The CDR3 is 15 residues long. The CDR3 region has the DNA TGTGCCAGCAGGACAGGGGAGGCCCACACCGGGGAGCTGTTTTTT. This codes for CASRTGEAHTGELFF.

For the CDR3, the DNA is TGTGCCAGTAGTGTCCTCAGGGATGTCGGGGAGCTGTTTTTT. Residues: CASSVLRDVGELFF. The rearrangement uses TRBV19 and TRBJ2-2; TRBD1 is a possible D gene (5 bases). Germline loops: CDR1 LNHDA, CDR2 SQIVND (reference sequence). Trimming cost V 5 bases and J 7 bases, with 14 bases left between them. CDR3 size: 14 residues.